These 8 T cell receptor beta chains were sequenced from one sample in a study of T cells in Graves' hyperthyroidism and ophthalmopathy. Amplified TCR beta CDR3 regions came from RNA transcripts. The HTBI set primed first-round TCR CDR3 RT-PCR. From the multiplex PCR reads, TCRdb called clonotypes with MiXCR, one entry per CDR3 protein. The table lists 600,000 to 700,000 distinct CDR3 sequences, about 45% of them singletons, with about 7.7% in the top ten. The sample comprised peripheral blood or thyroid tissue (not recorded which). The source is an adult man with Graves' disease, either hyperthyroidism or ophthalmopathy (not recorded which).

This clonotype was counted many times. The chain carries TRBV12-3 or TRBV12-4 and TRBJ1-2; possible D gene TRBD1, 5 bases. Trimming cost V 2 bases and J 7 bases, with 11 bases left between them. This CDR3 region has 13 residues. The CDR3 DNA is TGTGCCAGCAGTTTATCAGGAGGGGTTGGCTACACCTTC. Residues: CASSLSGGVGYTF.

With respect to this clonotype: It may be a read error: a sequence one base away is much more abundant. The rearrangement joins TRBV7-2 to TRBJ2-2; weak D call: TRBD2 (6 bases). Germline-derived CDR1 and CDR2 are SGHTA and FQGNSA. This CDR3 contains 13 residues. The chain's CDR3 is CASSWEDTGELLF. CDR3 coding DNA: TGTGCCAGCAGCTGGGAGGACACCGGGGAGCTGCTTTTT.

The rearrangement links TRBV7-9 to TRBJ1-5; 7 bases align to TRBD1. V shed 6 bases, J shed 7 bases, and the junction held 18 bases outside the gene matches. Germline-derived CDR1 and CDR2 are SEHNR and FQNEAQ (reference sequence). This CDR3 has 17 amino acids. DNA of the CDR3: TGTGCCAGCAGACCCCACCAGGCAGGGGGTTCTTACCAGCCCCAGCATTTT. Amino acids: CASRPHQAGGSYQPQHF.

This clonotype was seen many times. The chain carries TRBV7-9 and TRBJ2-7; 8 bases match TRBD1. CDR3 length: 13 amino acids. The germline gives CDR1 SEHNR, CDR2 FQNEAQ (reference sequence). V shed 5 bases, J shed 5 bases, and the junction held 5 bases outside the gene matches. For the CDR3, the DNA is TGTGCCAGCAGCCCAGGGGGCAAAGACGAGCAGTACTTC. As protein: CASSPGGKDEQYF. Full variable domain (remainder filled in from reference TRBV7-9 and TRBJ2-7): DTGVSQNPRHKITKRGQNVTFRCDPISEHNRLYWYRQTLGQGPEFLTYFQNEAQLEKSRLLSDRFSAERPKGSFSTLEIQRTEQGDSAMYLCASSPGGKDEQYFGPGTRLTVT.

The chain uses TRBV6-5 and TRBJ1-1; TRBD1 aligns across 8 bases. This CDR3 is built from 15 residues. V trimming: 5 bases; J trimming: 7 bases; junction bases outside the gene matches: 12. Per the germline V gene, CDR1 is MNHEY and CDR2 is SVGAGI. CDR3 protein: CASSDPPGGQGEAFF. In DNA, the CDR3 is TGTGCCAGCAGTGACCCCCCGGGAGGACAGGGTGAAGCTTTCTTT.

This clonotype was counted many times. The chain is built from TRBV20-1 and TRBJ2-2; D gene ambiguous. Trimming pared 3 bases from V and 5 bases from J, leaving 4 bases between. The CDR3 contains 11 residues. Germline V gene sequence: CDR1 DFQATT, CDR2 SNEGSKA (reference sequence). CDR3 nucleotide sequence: TGCAGTGCTAGGAAGACCGGGGAGCTGTTTTTT. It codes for CSARKTGELFF.

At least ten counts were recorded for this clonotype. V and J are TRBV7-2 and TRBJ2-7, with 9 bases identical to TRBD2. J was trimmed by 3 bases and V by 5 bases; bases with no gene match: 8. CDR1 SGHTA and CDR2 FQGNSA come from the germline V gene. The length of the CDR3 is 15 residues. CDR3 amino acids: CASSPGASGNYEQYF. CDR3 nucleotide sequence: TGTGCCAGCAGCCCCGGGGCTAGCGGGAACTACGAGCAGTACTTC.

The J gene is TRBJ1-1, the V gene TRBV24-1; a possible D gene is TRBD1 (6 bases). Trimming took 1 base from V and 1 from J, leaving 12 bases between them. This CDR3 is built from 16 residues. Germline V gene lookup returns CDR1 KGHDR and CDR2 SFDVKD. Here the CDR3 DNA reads TGTGCCACCAGTGATTTCCGTGGGGGCACGAACACTGAAGCTTTCTTT. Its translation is CATSDFRGGTNTEAFF.